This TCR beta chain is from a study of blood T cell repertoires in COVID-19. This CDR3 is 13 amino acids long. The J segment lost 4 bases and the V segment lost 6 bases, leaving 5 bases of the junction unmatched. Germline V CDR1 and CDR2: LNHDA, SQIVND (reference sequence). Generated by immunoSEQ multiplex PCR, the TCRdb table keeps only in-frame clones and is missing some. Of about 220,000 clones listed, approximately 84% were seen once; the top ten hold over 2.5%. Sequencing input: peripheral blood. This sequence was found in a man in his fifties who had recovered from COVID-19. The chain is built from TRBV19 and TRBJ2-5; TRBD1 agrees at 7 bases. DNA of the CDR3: TGTGCCAGTAGCGACAGGGTTAGAGAGACCCAGTACTTC. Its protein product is CASSDRVRETQYF.